Below, 21 T cell receptor beta chains from the same sample are listed, as sequenced in a study of blood T cell repertoires in COVID-19. Here immunoSEQ multiplex PCR was the method, and the copy in TCRdb shows in-frame clones only, minus some. The sample records 200,000 to 250,000 clones, 85% to 90% being singletons. The sample taken for sequencing was peripheral blood. All receptors derive from a man aged 25-45 years with COVID-19, enrolled during active disease.

This clone has only a few counts. The gene calls are TRBV7-9 and TRBJ2-7; D might be TRBD1 (5 bases). This CDR3 spans 14 amino acids. V dropped 5 bases and J dropped 5 bases, with 16 bases sitting between them. Germline lookup yields CDR1 SEHNR and CDR2 FQNEAQ (reference sequence). CDR3 bases: TGTGCCAGCAGCGACAGTCCCTTCGCCCACGAGCAGTACTTC. It codes for CASSDSPFAHEQYF.

The V gene is TRBV6-5, the J gene TRBJ2-1; D might be TRBD1 (5 bases). CDR1 MNHEY and CDR2 SVGAGI come from the germline V gene. The CDR3 length is 12 residues. Trimming took 5 bases from V and 7 from J, leaving 9 bases between them. The CDR3 DNA follows: TGTGCCAGCAGTCTCGACAGAAATGAGCAGTTCTTC. The encoded protein is CASSLDRNEQFF.

This rearrangement joins TRBV12-3 or TRBV12-4 to TRBJ2-1, with 8 positions matching TRBD1. This CDR3 region has 13 residues. V trimming: 3 bases; J trimming: 7 bases; junction bases outside the gene matches: 2. The DNA for the CDR3 is TGTGCCAGCAGTTTTAGGGACAGGAATGAGCAGTTCTTC. Its translation: CASSFRDRNEQFF.

This chain links TRBV12-2 with TRBJ1-2. TRBV12-2 is tagged as a pseudogene. CDR3 length: 14 amino acids. As DNA, the CDR3 is TGTGCAAGTCGCCGGGCGGGGCCCACGGGGGGCTACACCTTC. Translated: CASRRAGPTGGYTF.

This rearrangement joins TRBV18 to TRBJ2-7; D may be TRBD2 (5 bases). This CDR3 spans 16 amino acids. The germline CDR1 and CDR2 sequences are KGHSH and LQKENI. V lost 2 bases to trimming and J lost 1 base, with 15 bases between them. Here the CDR3 reads CASSPSLGVPSYEQYF. In DNA form, the CDR3 reads TGTGCCAGCTCACCATCCCTCGGGGTACCTTCCTACGAGCAGTACTTC.

The CDR3 region has the DNA TGTGCCAGCAGTTTAGGGGGCGCTGGCTATGGCTACACCTTC. Its translation is CASSLGGAGYGYTF. The chain links TRBV27 to TRBJ1-2, with a possible D match to TRBD1 (6 bases). The CDR3 runs 14 residues. Between the trimmed V and J ends, which lost 2 bases and 4 bases, there was a span of 11 bases. In germline, CDR1 is MNHEY, CDR2 SMNVEV (reference sequence).

V is TRBV7-3 and J is TRBJ2-3; TRBD1 is a possible D gene (5 bases). CDR3 length: 14 residues. Germline-derived CDR1 and CDR2 are SGHTA and FQGTGA. V lost 3 bases, J lost 2 bases, and 9 bases lay in between. CDR3 sequence (DNA): TGTGCCAGCAGCTTGGGGCAAATCACAGATACGCAGTATTTT. Encoded protein: CASSLGQITDTQYF.

This chain joins TRBV7-9 and TRBJ1-1, with TRBD1 identical over 8 bases. The germline CDR1 and CDR2 sequences are SEHNR and FQNEAQ (reference sequence). This CDR3 has 15 residues. The trim removed 5 bases at V and 0 bases at J, leaving 5 bases unmatched. The CDR3 coding sequence is TGTGCCAGCAGCCCGAGGGGACAGGTGAACACTGAAGCTTTCTTT. Translated: CASSPRGQVNTEAFF.

This clone was found a few times. The V and J genes are TRBV19 and TRBJ1-5, with TRBD1 matching 8 bases. Germline values: CDR1 LNHDA, CDR2 SQIVND (reference sequence). V lost 6 bases, J lost 7 bases, and 5 bases stayed unmatched. The CDR3 runs to 13 residues. The CDR3 reads CASRGQGRQPQHF. The CDR3 DNA reads as TGTGCCAGTAGAGGACAGGGAAGACAGCCCCAGCATTTT. Based on the CDR3 plus reference TRBV19 and TRBJ1-5, the full variable domain is DGGITQSPKYLFRKEGQNVTLSCEQNLNHDAMYWYRQDPGQGLRLIYYSQIVNDFQKGDIAEGYSVSREKKESFPLTVTSAQKNPTAFYLCASRGQGRQPQHFGDGTRLSIL.

The rearrangement links TRBV7-9 to TRBJ1-1; a weak D match, TRBD1 (5 bases). Trimming removed 7 bases at V and 7 bases at J, with 16 bases between. This CDR3 is built from 13 residues. Germline loops: CDR1 SEHNR, CDR2 FQNEAQ (reference sequence). The CDR3 nucleotides read TGTGCCAGCACCCTTGACAGTCTCGGTGAAGCTTTCTTT. It translates to CASTLDSLGEAFF. Based on the CDR3 plus reference TRBV7-9 and TRBJ1-1, the full variable domain is DTGVSQNPRHKITKRGQNVTFRCDPISEHNRLYWYRQTLGQGPEFLTYFQNEAQLEKSRLLSDRFSAERPKGSFSTLEIQRTEQGDSAMYLCASTLDSLGEAFFGQGTRLTVV.

J is TRBJ1-6 and V is TRBV9, with D perhaps matching TRBD1 (6 bases). Germline-derived CDR1 and CDR2 are SGDLS and YYNGEE. V lost 4 bases, J lost 4 bases, and 15 bases lay in between. This CDR3 is 16 amino acids long. CDR3 DNA sequence: TGTGCCAGCAGCCCGACAGGTCAGGCGTATAATTCACCCCTCCACTTT. This encodes CASSPTGQAYNSPLHF.

This chain connects TRBV6-5 to TRBJ1-6; weak D call: TRBD1 (5 bases). Trimming pared 8 bases from V and 6 bases from J, leaving 14 bases between. The CDR3 is 14 amino acids. Looked up from germline, CDR1 is MNHEY and CDR2 is SVGAGI. CDR3 protein: CASLGGVGNSPLHF. Here the CDR3 DNA reads TGTGCCAGCTTGGGAGGGGTAGGTAATTCACCCCTCCACTTT.

The chain combines TRBV7-2 with TRBJ2-3, with D perhaps TRBD1 (6 bases). This CDR3 spans 14 amino acids. In germline, CDR1 is SGHTA, CDR2 FQGNSA. V lost 0 bases and J 6 bases, leaving 10 bases between the germline ends. The CDR3 loop is CASSLAQGQDTQYF. The DNA for the CDR3 is TGTGCCAGCAGCTTAGCGCAGGGGCAGGATACGCAGTATTTT.

J is TRBJ2-3 and V is TRBV19; the match to TRBD1 covers 11 bases. The length of the CDR3 is 15 residues. Germline CDR1 LNHDA, CDR2 SQIVND (reference sequence). The V and J ends lost 5 bases and 4 bases, in that order; junction bases with no gene match: 5. The CDR3 protein is CASSYGTGGADTQYF. DNA for the CDR3: TGTGCCAGTAGTTATGGGACAGGGGGAGCAGATACGCAGTATTTT.

The CDR3 nucleotides are TGTGCCAGCAGCCCGACCCACAGGGAACAAAACACTGAAGCTTTCTTT. Encoded protein: CASSPTHREQNTEAFF. The chain has TRBV11-3 and TRBJ1-1; the D gene is possibly TRBD1 (6 bases). Looked up from germline, CDR1 is SGHNT and CDR2 is YENEEA. The CDR3 extends over 16 amino acids. Trimming took 5 bases from V and 2 from J, leaving 18 bases between them.

The chain uses TRBV30 and TRBJ1-5; 10 bases line up with TRBD1. V trimming: 2 bases; J trimming: 2 bases; junction bases outside the gene matches: 21. Germline V CDR1 and CDR2: GTSNPN, SVGIG (reference sequence). CDR3 length: 21 amino acids. CDR3: CAWSSLGGDRGQPWGNQPQHF. CDR3 nucleotides: TGTGCCTGGAGTTCCCTTGGAGGGGACAGGGGCCAGCCTTGGGGCAATCAGCCCCAGCATTTT.

This clone appeared a single time. Distinct nucleotide sequences in the sample also encode this CDR3. The chain links TRBV18 to TRBJ2-7; D possibly corresponds to TRBD1 (6 bases). Per the germline V gene, CDR1 is KGHSH and CDR2 is LQKENI. The germline V and J ends were trimmed by 3 bases and 3 bases, with 9 bases remaining between them. The CDR3 contains 13 residues. CDR3 nucleotides: TGTGCCAGCTCACCCGAGACAGGCTACGAGCAGTACTTC. Its translation is CASSPETGYEQYF.

The V and J genes are TRBV5-1 and TRBJ1-1; D unclear. The CDR3 is made up of 14 amino acids. Per germline, CDR1 SGHRS and CDR2 YFSETQ. Trimming stripped 2 bases from V and 2 bases from J, with 10 bases between. CDR3 sequence reads: CASSLQPLNTEAFF. Written as DNA, the CDR3 is TGCGCCAGCAGCTTACAGCCTCTAAACACTGAAGCTTTCTTT.

The chain uses TRBV9 and TRBJ2-2; D not certain. Looked up from germline, CDR1 is SGDLS and CDR2 is YYNGEE. Trimming shortened V by 0 bases and J by 7 bases, and 4 bases separated the two germline ends. The CDR3 totals 12 residues. CDR3 coding DNA: TGTGCCAGCAGCGTAGGAGGCGGGGAGCTGTTTTTT. Translating gives CASSVGGGELFF.

This chain uses TRBV11-3 with TRBJ2-5; D is undetermined. CDR1 SGHNT and CDR2 YENEEA come from the germline V gene. Trimming removed 4 bases from V and 7 bases from J, with 13 bases in between. This CDR3 comprises 13 residues. CDR3 in DNA: TGTGCCAGCAGCTCGAACACCGTTGGGACCCAGTACTTC. This encodes CASSSNTVGTQYF.

V is TRBV5-5 and J is TRBJ1-2; D possibly corresponds to TRBD1 (5 bases). The germline V and J ends were trimmed by 4 bases and 5 bases, with 15 bases remaining between them. Looked up from germline, CDR1 is SGHKS and CDR2 is YYEKEE (reference sequence). The CDR3 runs 14 residues. CDR3 sequence (DNA): TGTGCCAGCAGCCCCGGGGGGGGGAAATATGGCTACACCTTC. As protein: CASSPGGGKYGYTF.